A single sample is the source of the 4 T cell receptor beta chains below, sequenced in a study of neoadjuvant anti-PD-1 for oral cavity cancer. The time point: after neoadjuvant nivolumab, at surgical resection. Sequenced by immunoSEQ multiplex PCR; TCRdb stores in-frame clones only, minus some. The sample holds about 68,000 clones, 70% to 90% seen once. The sequencing here drew on PBMCs, taken after nivolumab (anti-PD-1) treatment. These receptors came from a person aged 35-79 years with oral cavity squamous cell carcinoma.

This clone was seen a handful of times. The chain couples TRBV7-2 to TRBJ2-1; TRBD2 might be the D (5 bases). CDR1 and CDR2 from the germline V gene are SGHTA and FQGNSA. V gave up 2 bases and J gave up 3 bases, with 17 bases separating them. The CDR3 is 17 amino acids. Written as DNA, the CDR3 is TGTGCCAGCAGCTTACGGATAAGTAGCGCCCTCTACAATGAGCAGTTCTTC. Its protein product is CASSLRISSALYNEQFF. The full variable domain, with the rest looked up from reference TRBV7-2 and TRBJ2-1, is GAGVSQSPSNKVTEKGKDVELRCDPISGHTALYWYRQSLGQGLEFLIYFQGNSAPDKSGLPSDRFSAERTGGSVSTLTIQRTQQEDSAVYLCASSLRISSALYNEQFFGPGTRLTVL.

This rearrangement joins TRBV5-1 to TRBJ1-1; D gene unclear. The V end lost 2 bases, the J end lost 0 bases, and 11 bases lay between the germline ends. The CDR3 spans 15 residues. Germline values: CDR1 SGHRS, CDR2 YFSETQ. CDR3 region: CASSFSEGLNTEAFF. CDR3 DNA sequence: TGCGCCAGCAGCTTTTCGGAAGGCTTGAACACTGAAGCTTTCTTT.

This sequence joins TRBV5-1 and TRBJ2-7; D ambiguous. Between the trimmed V and J ends, which lost 4 bases and 0 bases, there was a span of 14 bases. Germline lookup yields CDR1 SGHRS and CDR2 YFSETQ. The CDR3 contains 15 residues. The CDR3 is CASSLAPVSSYEQYF. For the CDR3, the DNA is TGCGCCAGCAGCCTTGCTCCGGTCAGCTCCTACGAGCAGTACTTC.

The chain links TRBV15 to TRBJ1-3; a possible D gene is TRBD1 (5 bases). V was cut by 1 base and J by 3 bases, with 10 bases left in between. This CDR3 region has 15 residues. CDR1 and CDR2 (germline): LNHNV, YYDKDF (reference sequence). CDR3 DNA sequence: TGTGCCACCAGCAGAGGGGACGGGGGTGGAAACACCATATATTTT. Residues: CATSRGDGGGNTIYF.